This TCR beta chain was obtained from a study of cytotoxic CD8 clonotypes in ibrutinib-treated CLL. The CDR3 has 14 amino acids. Germline V gives CDR1 PRHDT, CDR2 FYEKMQ (reference sequence). V shed 4 bases and J 4 bases; nucleotides not matched to a gene: 6. Study-wide results and limits: A rise in clonality was seen at ibrutinib response, and a fall back toward baseline was seen at progression. On treatment, the uncommon public clonotypes contracted or remained stable.

Here immunoSEQ multiplex PCR was the method, and the copy in TCRdb shows in-frame clones only, minus some. The sample includes fewer than 400,000 clones, 67% of them seen just once. In regard to this clone: What it binds is unknown.

This chain connects TRBV13 to TRBJ2-5; 7 bases are a match to TRBD2. The sample in question was PBMCs, obtained after 36 months of ibrutinib treatment. The TCR was taken from a human donor with chronic lymphocytic leukemia. The CDR3 spells CASSSRDYLETQYF. The CDR3 coding sequence is TGTGCCAGCAGCTCCCGGGACTACCTAGAGACCCAGTACTTC. Together with reference TRBV13 and TRBJ2-5, the CDR3 gives the full variable domain: AAGVIQSPRHLIKEKRETATLKCYPIPRHDTVYWYQQGPGQDPQFLISFYEKMQSDKGSIPDRFSAQQFSDYHSELNMSSLELGDSALYFCASSSRDYLETQYFGPGTRLLVL.